Shown below are 24 T cell receptor beta chains from a single sample sequenced in a study of response to subunit inactivated influenza vaccine. One entry per CDR3 protein, called by TCRdb with MiXCR from the RT-PCR reads. The repertoire holds about 570,000 distinct CDR3 sequences, with over 9% as singletons. The sample was also reused in another study, on T cells expressing NK-cell markers. As that study records: Scientists made TCR beta cDNA using 5'RACE template switching with UMIs.

The sample in question was PBMCs from blood, obtained on the day of vaccination. The origin of the receptors is a man aged 50 or older who received an inactivated influenza vaccine.

The genes are TRBV18 and TRBJ2-4; TRBD2 agrees at 13 bases. Looked up from germline, CDR1 is KGHSH and CDR2 is LQKENI. J gave up 3 bases and V 2 bases, and 7 bases lay outside the gene matches. CDR3 length: 18 amino acids. CDR3 nucleotide sequence: TGTGCCAGCTCACCAAGGACTAGCGGGAGCGATGACAAAAACATTCAGTACTTC. Its protein is CASSPRTSGSDDKNIQYF.

The chain employs TRBV7-2 and TRBJ2-3; tentatively, D is TRBD2 (6 bases). CDR3 length: 17 residues. With 0 bases removed from V and 1 base from J, the gap between germline ends came to 14 bases. CDR1 is SGHTA, CDR2 FQGNSA, per germline. The CDR3 DNA follows: TGTGCCAGCAGCTTAGCGGCGCGGGGTGGGGGCACAGATACGCAGTATTTT. This encodes CASSLAARGGGTDTQYF.

This chain links TRBV3-1 with TRBJ1-5; D not certain. Germline lookup yields CDR1 LGHDT and CDR2 YNNKEL (reference sequence). V was shortened by 1 base and J by 6 bases, with 10 bases between the two germline ends. The CDR3 extends over 14 amino acids. The CDR3 nucleotides read TGTGCCAGCAGCCAAGGGGCAGGCGCTCAGCCCCAGCATTTT. This gives the protein CASSQGAGAQPQHF.

This clonotype was found a few times. The rearrangement uses TRBV19 and TRBJ1-5; 7 bases are a match to TRBD1. From germline, CDR1 is LNHDA and CDR2 SQIVND (reference sequence). The CDR3 has 13 amino acids. Unmatched junction bases numbered 7, after V lost 9 bases and J lost 5 bases. CDR3 sequence (DNA): TGTGCCAGCCGGGACAGAGAGGATCAGCCCCAGCATTTT. This translates into CASRDREDQPQHF.

A remark on this clonotype: A much more abundant neighbour one base away suggests this may be a read error. V and J are TRBV5-1 and TRBJ2-1, with TRBD2 matching over 16 bases. The germline gives CDR1 SGHRS, CDR2 YFSETQ. The CDR3 has 14 amino acids. CDR3 protein: CGSSPGLAGGEQFF. The CDR3 nucleotides are TGCGGCAGCAGCCCGGGACTAGCGGGAGGGGAGCAGTTCTTC.

The table lists this clonotype with many counts. This chain joins TRBV20-1 and TRBJ2-1; the match to TRBD2 covers 11 bases. Germline assignment: CDR1 DFQATT and CDR2 SNEGSKA (reference sequence). With 2 bases clipped from V and 2 bases from J, the junction kept 5 bases outside the gene matches. The length of the CDR3 is 16 residues. CDR3: CSARLLLAGAYNEQFF. The CDR3 region has the DNA TGCAGTGCTAGACTCCTACTAGCGGGAGCCTACAATGAGCAGTTCTTC.

V gene TRBV19 combines with J gene TRBJ1-5, with 7 bases that match TRBD1. The CDR3 loop spans 13 amino acids. Trimming cost V 5 bases and J 11 bases; bases outside gene matches: 9. From germline, CDR1 is LNHDA and CDR2 SQIVND (reference sequence). CDR3 amino acids: CASSLGTAPAQHF. Written as DNA, the CDR3 is TGTGCCAGTAGTCTCGGGACAGCCCCAGCCCAGCATTTT. Using reference TRBV19 and TRBJ1-5 for the parts outside the CDR3, the full variable domain is DGGITQSPKYLFRKEGQNVTLSCEQNLNHDAMYWYRQDPGQGLRLIYYSQIVNDFQKGDIAEGYSVSREKKESFPLTVTSAQKNPTAFYLCASSLGTAPAQHFGDGTRLSIL.

The chain is built from TRBV20-1 and TRBJ2-6, with 7 bases identical to TRBD1. Germline CDR1 reads DFQATT; CDR2 reads SNEGSKA (reference sequence). The CDR3 runs 16 residues. Unmatched junction bases numbered 8, after V lost 6 bases and J lost 0 bases. CDR3 residues: CSAVTGQLSGANVLTF. The CDR3, as DNA: TGCAGTGCGGTAACGGGACAGCTCTCTGGGGCCAACGTCCTGACTTTC.

The J gene is TRBJ2-4, the V gene TRBV29-1; 8 nucleotides agree with TRBD2. Germline CDR1 and CDR2: SQVTM and ANQGSEA. This CDR3 contains 17 residues. V was pared by 6 bases and J by 0 bases, with 13 bases of the junction left unmatched. CDR3 protein: CSVAGGASRQAKNIQYF. Here the CDR3 DNA reads TGCAGCGTCGCCGGGGGGGCGTCGAGACAAGCCAAAAACATTCAGTACTTC.

In its sample, this clonotype was seen many times. The rearrangement links TRBV29-1 to TRBJ1-2; D is perhaps TRBD1 (5 bases). The CDR3 has 10 amino acids. Trimming removed 6 bases at V and 7 bases at J, with 9 bases between. Germline assignment: CDR1 SQVTM and CDR2 ANQGSEA. The DNA for the CDR3 is TGCAGCGTGGATGGGGGTGGCTACACCTTC. The encoded protein is CSVDGGGYTF.

This rearrangement joins TRBV7-2 to TRBJ2-3; TRBD1 is a possible D gene (5 bases). Trimming removed 5 bases from V and 2 bases from J, with 20 bases in between. The length of the CDR3 is 17 residues. Per germline, CDR1 SGHTA and CDR2 FQGNSA. For the CDR3, the DNA is TGTGCCAGCAGCCCACTCCCCAGGACACTTACCACAGATACGCAGTATTTT. It translates to CASSPLPRTLTTDTQYF.

The chain is built from TRBV10-3 and TRBJ2-5; the match to TRBD2 covers 14 bases. V dropped 10 bases and J dropped 3; count of bases not matched to a gene: 7. Germline values: CDR1 ENHRY, CDR2 SYGVKD. CDR3 length: 15 amino acids. In DNA, the CDR3 is TGTGCCACCCCGACTAGCGGGGGGGCGAAAGAGACCCAGTACTTC. This sequence encodes CATPTSGGAKETQYF.

This clonotype was detected only a few times. The chain joins TRBV19 to TRBJ2-7, with no clear D. Germline V CDR1 and CDR2: LNHDA, SQIVND (reference sequence). The V end was cut by 1 base, the J end by 5 bases, with 9 bases between. The CDR3 runs to 13 residues. This CDR3 reads CASSIGNSNEQYF. The CDR3 region has the DNA TGTGCCAGTAGTATAGGTAACAGTAACGAGCAGTACTTC.

The chain uses TRBV12-3 or TRBV12-4 and TRBJ2-1; no firm D call. The V end lost 5 bases, the J end lost 2 bases, and 10 bases lay between the germline ends. There are 14 residues in the CDR3. CDR3 region: CASSADRTYNEQFF. The CDR3 region has the DNA TGTGCCAGCAGTGCGGACCGAACCTACAATGAGCAGTTCTTC.

This clonotype turned up a few times. The chain joins TRBV20-1 to TRBJ2-2; 9 positions match TRBD2. The CDR3 loop spans 15 amino acids. Germline lookup yields CDR1 DFQATT and CDR2 SNEGSKA (reference sequence). Trimming took 6 bases from V and 1 from J; bases not matched to a gene: 6. The CDR3 DNA is TGCAGTGCCACAAGACTAGCGGAGAACACCGGGGAGCTGTTTTTT. Translating it yields CSATRLAENTGELFF.

This clonotype occurred a few times. This rearrangement joins TRBV20-1 to TRBJ1-5; no clear D gene. V lost 4 bases and J lost 3, with 13 bases in between. The V gene's germline CDR1 is DFQATT and CDR2 SNEGSKA (reference sequence). The length of the CDR3 is 14 residues. As DNA, the CDR3 is TGCAGTGCTAAGAGGACGTTGAACAATCAGCCCCAGCATTTT. Protein sequence: CSAKRTLNNQPQHF.

This clonotype was detected many times. In nucleotides, the CDR3 is TGTGCCAGCAGTTTAGGCGACGCTGGGGAGCTGTTTTTT. Amino acid sequence: CASSLGDAGELFF. The gene calls are TRBV12-3 or TRBV12-4 and TRBJ2-2, with D unclear. V was pared by 1 base and J by 8 bases, with 8 bases between. The CDR3 runs to 13 residues.

V is TRBV12-3 or TRBV12-4 and J is TRBJ2-7, with TRBD2 matching over 8 bases. Trimming removed 0 bases from V and 12 bases from J; junction bases left unmatched: 7. This CDR3 is 13 amino acids long. CDR3: CASSLASTSDRYF. The CDR3 nucleotides are TGTGCCAGCAGTTTAGCCTCGACTAGCGATCGGTACTTC.

In its sample, this clonotype was seen a few times. The chain has TRBV7-3 and TRBJ2-1; TRBD1 matches at 9 bases. The germline V gene encodes CDR1 SGHTA and CDR2 FQGTGA. With 4 bases clipped from V and 3 bases from J, the junction kept 4 bases outside the gene matches. There are 15 residues in the CDR3. The CDR3 is CASSSGTGIYNEQFF. The CDR3, as DNA: TGTGCCAGCAGCTCCGGGACAGGGATCTACAATGAGCAGTTCTTC.

There are many counts of this clonotype. DNA of the CDR3: TGCAGCGTTGAGGCCACAGGGGAGGGGACAGATACGCAGTATTTT. Amino acid sequence: CSVEATGEGTDTQYF. The chain couples TRBV29-1 to TRBJ2-3; perhaps D is TRBD1 or TRBD2 (7 bases each). Trimming took 3 bases from V and 3 from J, leaving 16 bases between them. The CDR3 extends over 15 amino acids. Germline V gene data show CDR1 as SQVTM and CDR2 as ANQGSEA.

This clonotype occurred a few times. V and J are TRBV12-3 or TRBV12-4 and TRBJ2-5, with D perhaps TRBD2 (6 bases). The CDR3 spans 15 residues. Trimming stripped 7 bases from V and 2 bases from J, with 17 bases between. CDR3 nucleotide sequence: TGTGCCAGCACCACCCGGCGGGCGGGGCAAGAGACCCAGTACTTC. It specifies CASTTRRAGQETQYF.

This clonotype was recorded at least ten times. V usage is TRBV29-1 and J usage is TRBJ1-5; D is perhaps TRBD1 (6 bases). V was shortened by 6 bases and J by 4 bases, with 13 bases between the two germline ends. The CDR3 runs to 13 residues. Germline V gives CDR1 SQVTM, CDR2 ANQGSEA. The CDR3 sequence: CSVAGQQNQPQHF. DNA of the CDR3: TGCAGCGTAGCGGGACAACAAAATCAGCCCCAGCATTTT. The full variable domain, with the rest looked up from reference TRBV29-1 and TRBJ1-5, is SAVISQKPSRDICQRGTSLTIQCQVDSQVTMMFWYRQQPGQSLTLIATANQGSEATYESGFVIDKFPISRPNLTFSTLTVSNMSPEDSSIYLCSVAGQQNQPQHFGDGTRLSIL.

There are a few counts of this clonotype. The chain couples TRBV27 to TRBJ1-6, with D possibly being TRBD1 (6 bases). This CDR3 comprises 16 residues. In germline, CDR1 is MNHEY, CDR2 SMNVEV (reference sequence). Trimming removed 8 bases from V and 6 bases from J, with 20 bases in between. Here the CDR3 reads CASQRERTARNSPLHF. The DNA of the CDR3 is TGTGCCAGCCAAAGGGAAAGGACAGCGCGTAATTCACCCCTCCACTTT.

J is TRBJ1-1 and V is TRBV5-1; D gene ambiguous. The CDR3 length is 15 residues. The germline CDR1 and CDR2 sequences are SGHRS and YFSETQ. The V gene lost 2 bases and the J gene lost 2 bases, with 13 bases spanning the gap. The CDR3 loop is CASSLIAAENTEAFF. The CDR3 DNA sequence: TGCGCCAGCAGCTTAATCGCGGCTGAAAACACTGAAGCTTTCTTT.